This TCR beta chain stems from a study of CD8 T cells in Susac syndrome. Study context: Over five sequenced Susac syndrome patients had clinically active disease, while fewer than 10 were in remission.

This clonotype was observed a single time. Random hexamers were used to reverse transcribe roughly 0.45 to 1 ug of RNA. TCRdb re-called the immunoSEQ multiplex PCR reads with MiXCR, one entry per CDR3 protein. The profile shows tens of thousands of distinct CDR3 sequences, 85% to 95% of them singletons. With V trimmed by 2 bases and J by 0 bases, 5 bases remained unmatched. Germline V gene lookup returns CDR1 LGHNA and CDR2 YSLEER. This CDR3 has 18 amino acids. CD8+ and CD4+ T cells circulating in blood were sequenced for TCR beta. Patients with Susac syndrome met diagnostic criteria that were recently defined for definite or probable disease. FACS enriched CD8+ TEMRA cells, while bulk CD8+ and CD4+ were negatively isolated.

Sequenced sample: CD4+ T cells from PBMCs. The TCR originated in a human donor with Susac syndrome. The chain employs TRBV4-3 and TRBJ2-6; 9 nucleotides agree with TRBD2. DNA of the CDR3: TGCGCCAGCAGCCAAATAGCGGGGGTGAGCTCTGGGGCCAACGTCCTGACTTTC. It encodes CASSQIAGVSSGANVLTF.